This TCR beta chain was recorded in a study of shared clonotypes between healthy human individuals. Study-wide results and limits: An anticipated effect of sequencing depth on clonotype sharing among donors was recognized.

As concerns this clone: What it binds is unknown.

The CDR3 is 13 residues long. Germline trimming cut 3 bases from V and 8 bases from J; bases unmatched to any gene: 6. From germline, CDR1 is ENHRY and CDR2 SYGVKD. Clones were read by immunoSEQ multiplex PCR, and TCRdb kept only the in-frame ones, dropping some. The data hold roughly 490,000 clones, with roughly 85% observed a single time. Sequenced material: PBMCs. The clonotype originates from a woman between 40 and 55 years old in good health. Some clones in this sample may be carry-over from other donors' samples. V and J are TRBV10-3 and TRBJ1-2; 7 bases fit TRBD1. CDR3 nucleotide sequence: TGTGCCATCAGTGACCAGGGGGTGGGAGGCTACACCTTC. Its protein is CAISDQGVGGYTF.